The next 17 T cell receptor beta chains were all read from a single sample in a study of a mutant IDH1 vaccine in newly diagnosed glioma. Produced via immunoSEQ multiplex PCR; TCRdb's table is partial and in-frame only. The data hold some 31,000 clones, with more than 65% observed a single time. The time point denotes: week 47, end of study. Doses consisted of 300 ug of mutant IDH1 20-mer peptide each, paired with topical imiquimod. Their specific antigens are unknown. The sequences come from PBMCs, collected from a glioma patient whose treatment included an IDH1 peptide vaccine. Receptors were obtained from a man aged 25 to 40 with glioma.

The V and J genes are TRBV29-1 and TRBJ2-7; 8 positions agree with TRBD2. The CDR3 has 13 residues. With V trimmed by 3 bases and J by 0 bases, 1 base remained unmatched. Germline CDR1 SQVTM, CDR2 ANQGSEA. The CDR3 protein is CSVEGLDSYEQYF. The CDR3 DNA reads TGCAGCGTTGAGGGACTAGACTCCTACGAGCAGTACTTC.

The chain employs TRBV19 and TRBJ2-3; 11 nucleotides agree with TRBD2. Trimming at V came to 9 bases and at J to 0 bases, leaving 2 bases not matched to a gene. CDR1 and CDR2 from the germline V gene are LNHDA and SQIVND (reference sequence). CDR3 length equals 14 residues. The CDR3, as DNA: TGTGCCAGCCGACTAGCGGGGAGCACAGATACGCAGTATTTT. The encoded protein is CASRLAGSTDTQYF.

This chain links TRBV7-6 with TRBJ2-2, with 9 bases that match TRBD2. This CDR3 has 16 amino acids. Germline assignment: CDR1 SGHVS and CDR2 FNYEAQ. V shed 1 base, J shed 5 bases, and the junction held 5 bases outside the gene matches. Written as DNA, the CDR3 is TGTGCCAGCAGCTTAGATCCGGCGGGGGGGACCGGGGAGCTGTTTTTT. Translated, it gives CASSLDPAGGTGELFF.

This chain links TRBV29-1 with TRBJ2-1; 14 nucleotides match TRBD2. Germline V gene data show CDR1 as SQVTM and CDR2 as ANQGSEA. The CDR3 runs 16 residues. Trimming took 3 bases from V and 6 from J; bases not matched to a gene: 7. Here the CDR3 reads CSVEWGGTSGGNEQFF. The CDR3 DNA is TGCAGCGTTGAGTGGGGGGGGACTAGCGGGGGCAATGAGCAGTTCTTC.

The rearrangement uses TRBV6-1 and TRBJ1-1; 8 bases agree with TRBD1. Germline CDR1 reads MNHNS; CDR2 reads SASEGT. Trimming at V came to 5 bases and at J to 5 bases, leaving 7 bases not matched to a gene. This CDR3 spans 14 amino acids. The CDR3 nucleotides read TGTGCCAGCAGTCCGACAGGGGCGGGTACTGAAGCTTTCTTT. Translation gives CASSPTGAGTEAFF.

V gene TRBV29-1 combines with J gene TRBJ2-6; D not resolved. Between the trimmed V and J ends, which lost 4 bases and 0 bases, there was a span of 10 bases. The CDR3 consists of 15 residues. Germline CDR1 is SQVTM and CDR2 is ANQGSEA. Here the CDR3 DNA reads TGCAGCGTTGTTCGCATGGTCTCTGGGGCCAACGTCCTGACTTTC. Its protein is CSVVRMVSGANVLTF.

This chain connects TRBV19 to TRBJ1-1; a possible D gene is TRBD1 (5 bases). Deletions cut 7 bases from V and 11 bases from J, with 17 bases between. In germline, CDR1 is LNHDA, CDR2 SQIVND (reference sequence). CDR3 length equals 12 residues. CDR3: CASTPAGGNAFF. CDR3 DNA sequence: TGTGCCAGTACCCCGGCGGGGGGAAACGCTTTCTTT. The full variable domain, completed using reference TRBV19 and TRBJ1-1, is DGGITQSPKYLFRKEGQNVTLSCEQNLNHDAMYWYRQDPGQGLRLIYYSQIVNDFQKGDIAEGYSVSREKKESFPLTVTSAQKNPTAFYLCASTPAGGNAFFGQGTRLTVV.

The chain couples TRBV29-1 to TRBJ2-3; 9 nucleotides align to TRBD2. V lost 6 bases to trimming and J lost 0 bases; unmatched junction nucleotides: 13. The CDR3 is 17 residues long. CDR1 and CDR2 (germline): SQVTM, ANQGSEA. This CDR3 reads CSVEIPERGDSTDTQYF. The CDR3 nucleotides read TGCAGCGTAGAAATACCCGAGCGGGGGGACAGCACAGATACGCAGTATTTT.

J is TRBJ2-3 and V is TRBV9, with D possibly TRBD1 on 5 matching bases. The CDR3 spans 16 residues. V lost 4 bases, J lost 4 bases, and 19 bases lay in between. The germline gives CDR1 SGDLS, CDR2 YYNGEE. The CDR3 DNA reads TGTGCCAGCAGCTTAAACTCCCAGGGTGTATCAGATACGCAGTATTTT. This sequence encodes CASSLNSQGVSDTQYF.

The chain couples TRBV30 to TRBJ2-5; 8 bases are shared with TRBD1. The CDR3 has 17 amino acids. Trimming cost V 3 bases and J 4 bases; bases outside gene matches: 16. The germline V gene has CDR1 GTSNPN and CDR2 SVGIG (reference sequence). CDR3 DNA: TGTGCCTGGAGCCCCCTGGGGGGACAGGAGGAGGGAGAGACCCAGTACTTC. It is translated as CAWSPLGGQEEGETQYF.

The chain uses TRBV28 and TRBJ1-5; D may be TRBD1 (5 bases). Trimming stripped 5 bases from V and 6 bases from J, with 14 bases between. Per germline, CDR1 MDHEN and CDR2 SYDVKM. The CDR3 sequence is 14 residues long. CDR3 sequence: CASSQLAGVQPQHF. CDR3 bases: TGTGCCAGCAGTCAGTTAGCGGGGGTTCAGCCCCAGCATTTT.

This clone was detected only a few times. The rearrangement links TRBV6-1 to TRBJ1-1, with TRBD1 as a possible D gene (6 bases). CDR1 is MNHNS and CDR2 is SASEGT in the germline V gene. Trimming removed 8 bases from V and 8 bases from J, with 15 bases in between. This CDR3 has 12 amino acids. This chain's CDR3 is CASGGTPGEAFF. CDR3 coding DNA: TGTGCCAGCGGTGGGACACCAGGGGAAGCTTTCTTT.

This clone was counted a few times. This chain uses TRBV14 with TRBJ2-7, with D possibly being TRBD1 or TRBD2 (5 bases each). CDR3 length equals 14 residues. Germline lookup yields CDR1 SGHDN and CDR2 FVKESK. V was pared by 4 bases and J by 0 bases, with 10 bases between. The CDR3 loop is CASSRTGGSYEQYF. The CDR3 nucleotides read TGTGCCAGCAGCCGGACTGGGGGCTCCTACGAGCAGTACTTC.

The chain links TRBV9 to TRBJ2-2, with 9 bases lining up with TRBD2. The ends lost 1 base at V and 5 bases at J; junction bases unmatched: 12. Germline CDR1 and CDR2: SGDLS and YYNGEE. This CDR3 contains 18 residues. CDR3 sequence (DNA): TGTGCCAGCAGCGTAAGCCAAGCAGCGGGAGGCTCGACCGGGGAGCTGTTTTTT. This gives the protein CASSVSQAAGGSTGELFF.

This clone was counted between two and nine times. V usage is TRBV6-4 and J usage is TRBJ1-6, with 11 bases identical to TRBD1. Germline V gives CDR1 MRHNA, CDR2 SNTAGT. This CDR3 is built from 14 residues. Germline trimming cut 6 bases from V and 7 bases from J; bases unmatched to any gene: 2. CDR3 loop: CASRDRGLNSPLHF. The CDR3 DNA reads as TGTGCCAGCAGGGACAGGGGGCTGAATTCACCCCTCCACTTT.

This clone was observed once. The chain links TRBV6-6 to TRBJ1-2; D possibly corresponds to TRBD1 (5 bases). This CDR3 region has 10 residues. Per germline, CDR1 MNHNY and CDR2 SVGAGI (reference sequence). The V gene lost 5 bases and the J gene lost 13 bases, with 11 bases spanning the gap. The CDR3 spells CASSGTDFTF. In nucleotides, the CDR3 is TGTGCCAGCAGTGGGACCGACTTCACCTTC.

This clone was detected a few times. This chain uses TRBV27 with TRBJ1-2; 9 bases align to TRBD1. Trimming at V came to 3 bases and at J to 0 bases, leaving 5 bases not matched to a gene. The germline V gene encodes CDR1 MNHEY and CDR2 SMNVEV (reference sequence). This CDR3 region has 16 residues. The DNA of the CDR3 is TGTGCCAGCAGTTTCGGACAGGGGAGGTCTAACTATGGCTACACCTTC. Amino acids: CASSFGQGRSNYGYTF.